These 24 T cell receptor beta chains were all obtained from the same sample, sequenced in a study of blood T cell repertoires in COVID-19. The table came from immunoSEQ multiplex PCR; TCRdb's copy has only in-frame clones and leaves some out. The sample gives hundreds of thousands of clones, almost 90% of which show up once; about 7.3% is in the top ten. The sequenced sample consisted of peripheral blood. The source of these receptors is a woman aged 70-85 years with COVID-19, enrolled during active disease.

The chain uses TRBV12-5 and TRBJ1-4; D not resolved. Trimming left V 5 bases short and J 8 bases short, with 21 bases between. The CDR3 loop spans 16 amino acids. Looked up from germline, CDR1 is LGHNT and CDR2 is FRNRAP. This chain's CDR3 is CASGPAFGRGPEKLFF. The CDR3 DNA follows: TGTGCTAGTGGTCCCGCCTTCGGACGCGGGCCAGAAAAACTGTTTTTT.

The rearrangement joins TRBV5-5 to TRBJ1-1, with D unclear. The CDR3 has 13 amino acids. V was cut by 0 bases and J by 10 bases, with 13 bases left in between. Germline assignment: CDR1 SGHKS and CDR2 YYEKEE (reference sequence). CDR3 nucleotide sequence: TGTGCCAGCAGCTTGGCTGGCGGGTATGGAGCTTTCTTT. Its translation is CASSLAGGYGAFF. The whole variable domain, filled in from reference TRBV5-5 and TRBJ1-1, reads DAGVTQSPTHLIKTRGQQVTLRCSPISGHKSVSWYQQVLGQGPQFIFQYYEKEERGRGNFPDRFSARQFPNYSSELNVNALLLGDSALYLCASSLAGGYGAFFGQGTRLTVV.

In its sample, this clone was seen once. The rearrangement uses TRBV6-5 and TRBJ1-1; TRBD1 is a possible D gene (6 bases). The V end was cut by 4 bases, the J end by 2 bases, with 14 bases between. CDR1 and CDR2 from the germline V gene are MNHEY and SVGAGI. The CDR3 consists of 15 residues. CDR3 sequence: CASSSLGAINTEAFF. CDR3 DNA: TGTGCCAGCAGTTCTCTGGGGGCAATCAACACTGAAGCTTTCTTT.

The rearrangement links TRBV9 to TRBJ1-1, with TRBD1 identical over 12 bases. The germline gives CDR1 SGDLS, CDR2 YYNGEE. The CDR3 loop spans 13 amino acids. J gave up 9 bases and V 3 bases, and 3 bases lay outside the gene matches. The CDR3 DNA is TGTGCCAGCAGCGAGGGACAGGGGGCGCAAGCTTTCTTT. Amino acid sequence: CASSEGQGAQAFF. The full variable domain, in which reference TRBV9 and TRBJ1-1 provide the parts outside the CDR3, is DSGVTQTPKHLITATGQRVTLRCSPRSGDLSVYWYQQSLDQGLQFLIQYYNGEERAKGNILERFSAQQFPDLHSELNLSSLELGDSALYFCASSEGQGAQAFFGQGTRLTVV.

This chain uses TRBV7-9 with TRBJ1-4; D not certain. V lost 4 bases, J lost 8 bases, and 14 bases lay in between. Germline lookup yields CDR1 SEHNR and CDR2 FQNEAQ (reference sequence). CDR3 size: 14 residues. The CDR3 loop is CASSSIKTGEKLFF. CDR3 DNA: TGTGCCAGCAGCTCGATAAAGACTGGGGAAAAACTGTTTTTT.

The CDR3 spells CASSSGQGLGGYTF. The DNA for the CDR3 is TGTGCCAGCAGCTCCGGACAGGGGTTAGGTGGCTACACCTTC. The chain couples TRBV5-6 to TRBJ1-2; the match to TRBD1 covers 9 bases. V shed 3 bases and J 7 bases; nucleotides not matched to a gene: 7. This CDR3 has 14 residues. CDR1 and CDR2 (germline): SGHDT, YYEEEE.

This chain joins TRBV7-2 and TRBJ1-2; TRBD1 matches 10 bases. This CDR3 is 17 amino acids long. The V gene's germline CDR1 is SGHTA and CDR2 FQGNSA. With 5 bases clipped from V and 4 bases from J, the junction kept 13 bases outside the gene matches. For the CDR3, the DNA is TGTGCCAGCAGCGAAGGGACAGGGGAATTTGCGACCTATGGCTACACCTTC. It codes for CASSEGTGEFATYGYTF.

The chain's CDR3 is CASSEDRGNYGYTF. The CDR3 DNA is TGTGCCAGCAGTGAAGACAGGGGCAACTATGGCTACACCTTC. The genes are TRBV25-1 and TRBJ1-2, with 8 bases identical to TRBD1. The V gene's germline CDR1 is MGHDK and CDR2 SYGVNS. The CDR3 has 14 amino acids. The V and J ends lost 2 bases and 2 bases, in that order; junction bases with no gene match: 1.

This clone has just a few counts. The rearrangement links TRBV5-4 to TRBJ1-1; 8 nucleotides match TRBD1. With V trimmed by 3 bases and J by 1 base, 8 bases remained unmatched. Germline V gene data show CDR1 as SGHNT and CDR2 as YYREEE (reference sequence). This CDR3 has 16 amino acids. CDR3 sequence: CASSSRRTGPNTEAFF. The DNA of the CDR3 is TGTGCCAGCAGCTCACGGAGGACAGGGCCGAACACTGAAGCTTTCTTT.

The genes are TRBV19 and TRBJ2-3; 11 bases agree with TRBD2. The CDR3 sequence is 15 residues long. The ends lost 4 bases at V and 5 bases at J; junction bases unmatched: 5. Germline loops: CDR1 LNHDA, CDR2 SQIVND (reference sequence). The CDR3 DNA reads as TGTGCCAGTAGTAGCGGACTAGCGGGTGGAGATACGCAGTATTTT. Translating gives CASSSGLAGGDTQYF.

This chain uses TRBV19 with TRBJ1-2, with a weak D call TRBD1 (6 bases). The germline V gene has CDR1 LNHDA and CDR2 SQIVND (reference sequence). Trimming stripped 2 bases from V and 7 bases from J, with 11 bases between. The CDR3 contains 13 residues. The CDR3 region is CASSIRQGPGYTF. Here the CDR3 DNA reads TGTGCCAGTAGTATACGGCAGGGGCCTGGCTACACCTTC. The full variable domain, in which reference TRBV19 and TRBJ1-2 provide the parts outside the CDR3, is DGGITQSPKYLFRKEGQNVTLSCEQNLNHDAMYWYRQDPGQGLRLIYYSQIVNDFQKGDIAEGYSVSREKKESFPLTVTSAQKNPTAFYLCASSIRQGPGYTFGSGTRLTVV.

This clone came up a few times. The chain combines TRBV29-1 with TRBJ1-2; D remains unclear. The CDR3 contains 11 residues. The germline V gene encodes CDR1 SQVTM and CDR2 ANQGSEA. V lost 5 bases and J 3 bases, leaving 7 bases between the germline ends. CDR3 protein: CSVLLYYGYTF. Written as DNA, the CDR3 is TGCAGCGTTTTATTGTACTATGGCTACACCTTC.

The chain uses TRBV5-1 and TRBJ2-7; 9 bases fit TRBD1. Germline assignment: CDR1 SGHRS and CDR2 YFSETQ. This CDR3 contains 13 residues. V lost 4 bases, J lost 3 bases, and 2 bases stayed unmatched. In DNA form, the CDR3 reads TGCGCCAGCAGCAGGACAGGGGACTACGAGCAGTACTTC. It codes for CASSRTGDYEQYF.

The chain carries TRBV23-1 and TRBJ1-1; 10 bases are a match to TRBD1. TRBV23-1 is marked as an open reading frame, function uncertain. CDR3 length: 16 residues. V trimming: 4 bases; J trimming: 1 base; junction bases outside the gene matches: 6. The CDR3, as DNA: TGCGCCAGCAGTCCGGACAGGGGGGCCCCGAACACTGAAGCTTTCTTT. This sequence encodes CASSPDRGAPNTEAFF.

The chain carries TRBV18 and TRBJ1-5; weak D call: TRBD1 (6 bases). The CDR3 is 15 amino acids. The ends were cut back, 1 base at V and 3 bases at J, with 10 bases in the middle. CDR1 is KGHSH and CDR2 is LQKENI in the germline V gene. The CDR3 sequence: CASSPQGTLNQPQHF. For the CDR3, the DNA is TGTGCCAGCTCACCACAAGGGACACTCAATCAGCCCCAGCATTTT.

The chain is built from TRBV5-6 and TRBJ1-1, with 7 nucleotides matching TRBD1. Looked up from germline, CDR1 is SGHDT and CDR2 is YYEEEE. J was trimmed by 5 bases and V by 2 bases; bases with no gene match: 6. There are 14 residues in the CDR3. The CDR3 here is CASSFTGEGTEAFF. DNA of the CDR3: TGTGCCAGCAGCTTCACAGGGGAAGGAACTGAAGCTTTCTTT. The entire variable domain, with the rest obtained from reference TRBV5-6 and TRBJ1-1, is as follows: DAGVTQSPTHLIKTRGQQVTLRCSPKSGHDTVSWYQQALGQGPQFIFQYYEEEERQRGNFPDRFSGHQFPNYSSELNVNALLLGDSALYLCASSFTGEGTEAFFGQGTRLTVV.

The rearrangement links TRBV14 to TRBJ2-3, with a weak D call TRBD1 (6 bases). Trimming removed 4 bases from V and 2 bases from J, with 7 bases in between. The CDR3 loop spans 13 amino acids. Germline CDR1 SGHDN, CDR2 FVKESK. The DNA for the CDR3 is TGTGCCAGCAGCCCAGGGGTCACAGATACGCAGTATTTT. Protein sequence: CASSPGVTDTQYF.

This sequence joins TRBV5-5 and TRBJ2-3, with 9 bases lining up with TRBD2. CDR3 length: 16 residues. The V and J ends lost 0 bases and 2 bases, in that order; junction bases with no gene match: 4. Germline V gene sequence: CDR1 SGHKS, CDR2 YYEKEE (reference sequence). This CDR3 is CASSLASSGATDTQYF. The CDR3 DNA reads TGTGCCAGCAGCTTGGCATCTAGCGGGGCCACAGATACGCAGTATTTT.

CDR3: CASSLQTTSGGAEQYF. The CDR3 bases are TGTGCCAGCAGCTTACAGACGACTAGCGGGGGGGCCGAGCAGTACTTC. The J gene is TRBJ2-7, the V gene TRBV7-2; 14 bases line up with TRBD2. This CDR3 region has 16 residues. V gave up 2 bases and J gave up 6 bases; unmatched junction bases: 6. CDR1 SGHTA and CDR2 FQGNSA come from the germline V gene.

The CDR3 is CASSMRQGGYEKLFF. CDR3 DNA sequence: TGTGCCAGTAGCATGAGACAGGGAGGTTATGAAAAACTGTTTTTT. The chain combines TRBV7-6 with TRBJ1-4; 7 nucleotides align to TRBD1. The V and J ends lost 9 bases and 6 bases, in that order; junction bases with no gene match: 13. The length of the CDR3 is 15 residues. Germline V gene data show CDR1 as SGHVS and CDR2 as FNYEAQ.

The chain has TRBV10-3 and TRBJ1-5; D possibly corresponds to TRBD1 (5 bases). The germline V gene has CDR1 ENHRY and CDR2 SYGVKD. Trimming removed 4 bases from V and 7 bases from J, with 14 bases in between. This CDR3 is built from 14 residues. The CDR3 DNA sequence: TGTGCCATCAGTGGAGGGACTGACGGGCAGCCCCAGCATTTT. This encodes CAISGGTDGQPQHF.

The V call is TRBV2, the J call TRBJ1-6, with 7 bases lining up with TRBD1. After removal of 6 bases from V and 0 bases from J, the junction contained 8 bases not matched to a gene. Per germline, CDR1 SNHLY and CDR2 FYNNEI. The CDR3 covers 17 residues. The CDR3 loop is CASRGQPTSSYNSPLHF. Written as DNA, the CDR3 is TGTGCCAGCAGGGGACAGCCTACCAGCTCCTATAATTCACCCCTCCACTTT.

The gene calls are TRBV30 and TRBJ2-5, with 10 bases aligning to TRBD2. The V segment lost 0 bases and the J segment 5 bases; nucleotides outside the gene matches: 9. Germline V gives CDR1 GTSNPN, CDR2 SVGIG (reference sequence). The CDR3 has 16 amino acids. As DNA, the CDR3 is TGTGCCTGGAGTGTTCCTAGCGGGGGAGGTGAGGAGACCCAGTACTTC. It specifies CAWSVPSGGGEETQYF. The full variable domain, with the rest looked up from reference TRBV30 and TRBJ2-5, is SQTIHQWPATLVQPVGSPLSLECTVEGTSNPNLYWYRQAAGRGLQLLFYSVGIGQISSEVPQNLSASRPQDRQFILSSKKLLLSDSGFYLCAWSVPSGGGEETQYFGPGTRLLVL.

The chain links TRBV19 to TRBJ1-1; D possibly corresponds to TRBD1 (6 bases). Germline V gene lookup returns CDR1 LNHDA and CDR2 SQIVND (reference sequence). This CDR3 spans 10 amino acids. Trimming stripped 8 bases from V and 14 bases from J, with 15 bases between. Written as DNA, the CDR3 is TGTGCCAGTGGCACGGGGGGCGCGTTCTTT. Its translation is CASGTGGAFF.